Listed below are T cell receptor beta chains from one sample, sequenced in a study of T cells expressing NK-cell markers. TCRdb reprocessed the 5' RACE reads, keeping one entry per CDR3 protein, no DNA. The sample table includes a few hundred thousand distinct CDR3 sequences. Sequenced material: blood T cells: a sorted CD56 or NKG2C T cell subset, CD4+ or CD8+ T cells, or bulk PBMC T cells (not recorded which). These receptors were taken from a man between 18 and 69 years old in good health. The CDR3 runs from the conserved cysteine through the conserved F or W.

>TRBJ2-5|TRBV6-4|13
CASTERGPGTQYF
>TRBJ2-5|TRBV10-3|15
CAISGNSGQQETQYF
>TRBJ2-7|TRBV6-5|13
CASSWRGPNEQYF
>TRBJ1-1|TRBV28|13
CASSRRRNTEAFF
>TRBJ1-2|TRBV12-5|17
CASGLILETGDLYGYTF
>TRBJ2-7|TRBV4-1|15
CASSQEPQDPYEQYF
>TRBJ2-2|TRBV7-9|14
CASSVEVPTGELFF
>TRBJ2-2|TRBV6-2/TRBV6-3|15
CAAQGRTENTGELFF
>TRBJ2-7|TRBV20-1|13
CSVLLRGSYEQYF
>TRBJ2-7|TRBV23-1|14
CASSQGNSSYEQYF
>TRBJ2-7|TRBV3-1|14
CASSQGTAGGKQYF
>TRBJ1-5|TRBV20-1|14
CSARTGQAGQPQHF
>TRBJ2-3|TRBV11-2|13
CASRRGATDTQYF
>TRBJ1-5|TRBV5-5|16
CASSSRWTGGGQPQHF
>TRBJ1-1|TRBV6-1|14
CASSEDRVNTEAFF
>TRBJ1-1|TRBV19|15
CASSIYGGSGTEAFF
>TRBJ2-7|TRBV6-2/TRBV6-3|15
CASSPITGDLMEQYF
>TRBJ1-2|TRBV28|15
CASSLRQASSYGYTF
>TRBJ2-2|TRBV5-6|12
CASSSMDGELFF
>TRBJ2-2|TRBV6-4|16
CASSLAPFANTGELFF
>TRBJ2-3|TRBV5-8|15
CASSLVGRAGVTQYF
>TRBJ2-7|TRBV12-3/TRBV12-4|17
CASSPGQGHLSGSEQYF
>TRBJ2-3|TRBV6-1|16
CASREPRTGGKDTQYF
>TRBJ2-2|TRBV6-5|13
CASSYSIDRELFF
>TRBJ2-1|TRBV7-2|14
CASSPTPQGTEQFF
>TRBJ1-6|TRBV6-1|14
CASRVTSGDSPLHF
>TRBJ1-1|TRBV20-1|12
CSARQLVTEAFF
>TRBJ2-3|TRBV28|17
CASSLPTDREHTDTQYF
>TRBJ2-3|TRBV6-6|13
CASSYRQTDTQYF
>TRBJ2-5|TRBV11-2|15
CASSGGGQGEETQYF
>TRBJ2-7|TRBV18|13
CASSPGTKYEQYF
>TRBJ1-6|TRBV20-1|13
CSAREVNASPLHF
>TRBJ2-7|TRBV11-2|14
CASSFLEGAPEQYF
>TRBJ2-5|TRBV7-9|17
CASRHGRGAGDQETQYF
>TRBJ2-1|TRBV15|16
CATSRNRGLNYNEQFF
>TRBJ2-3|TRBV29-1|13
CSVESSGRDTQYF
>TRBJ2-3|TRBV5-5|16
CASSPAGPRGTDTQYF
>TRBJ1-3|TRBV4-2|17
CASSQDWTAARGNTIYF
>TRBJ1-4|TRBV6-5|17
CASSYTLTRTTNEKLFF